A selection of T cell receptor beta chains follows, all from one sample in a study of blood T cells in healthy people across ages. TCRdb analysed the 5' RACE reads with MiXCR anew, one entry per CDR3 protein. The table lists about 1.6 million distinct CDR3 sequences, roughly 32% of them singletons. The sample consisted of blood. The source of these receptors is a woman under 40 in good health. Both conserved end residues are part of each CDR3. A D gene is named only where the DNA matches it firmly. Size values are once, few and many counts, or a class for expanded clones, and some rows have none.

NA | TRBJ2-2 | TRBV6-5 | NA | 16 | CASSYSSGEGTGELFF | TGTGCCAGCAGTTACTCGTCAGGGGAGGGCACCGGGGAGCTGTTTTTT
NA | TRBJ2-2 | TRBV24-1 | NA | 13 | CATSDFNTGELFF | TGTGCCACCAGTGATTTCAACACCGGGGAGCTGTTTTTT
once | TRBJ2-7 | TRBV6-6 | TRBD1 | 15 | CASRAPDRVPYEQYF | TGTGCCAGCAGGGCCCCGGACAGGGTTCCCTACGAGCAGTACTTC
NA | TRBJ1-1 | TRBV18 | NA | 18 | CASSPPWPGGHKNTEAFF | TGTGCCAGCTCACCACCCTGGCCCGGGGGGCATAAGAACACTGAAGCTTTCTTT
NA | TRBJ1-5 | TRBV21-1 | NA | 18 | CASSKTGDAGGFIQPQHF | TGTGCCAGCAGCAAAACGGGGGACGCGGGGGGCTTCATTCAGCCCCAGCATTTT
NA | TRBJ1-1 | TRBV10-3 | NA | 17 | CAVSDPFTQKMNTEAFF | TGTGCCGTCAGTGATCCCTTTACACAGAAGATGAACACTGAAGCTTTCTTT
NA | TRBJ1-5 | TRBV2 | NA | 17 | CASSESGDRTTGQPQHF | TGTGCCAGCAGTGAATCAGGTGACAGGACGACCGGCCAGCCCCAGCATTTT
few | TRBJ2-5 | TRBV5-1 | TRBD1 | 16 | CASSSWTGPSRETQYF | TGCGCCAGCAGCTCTTGGACAGGGCCGAGTCGAGAGACCCAGTACTTC
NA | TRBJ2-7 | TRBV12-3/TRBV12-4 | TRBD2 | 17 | CASSLGRRAGGLYEQYF | TGTGCCAGCAGTCTCGGTCGACGAGCGGGAGGGTTATACGAGCAGTACTTC
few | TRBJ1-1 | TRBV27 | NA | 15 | CASSPLRGLNTEAFF | TGTGCCAGCAGTCCCCTACGGGGATTGAACACTGAAGCTTTCTTT
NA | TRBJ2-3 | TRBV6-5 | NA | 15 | CASSYSAGLTDTQYF | TGTGCCAGCAGTTACTCGGCGGGGCTCACAGATACGCAGTATTTT
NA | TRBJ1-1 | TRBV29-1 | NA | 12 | CSVEEGSGKAFF | TGCAGCGTTGAAGAAGGGTCCGGGAAAGCTTTCTTT
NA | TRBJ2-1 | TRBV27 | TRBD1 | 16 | CASTLRAGQGYNERFF | TGTGCCAGCACTCTCAGGGCAGGACAGGGCTACAATGAGCGGTTCTTC
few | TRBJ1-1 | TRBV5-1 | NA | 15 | CASSYGEGLNTEAFF | TGCGCCAGCAGTTATGGGGAAGGTCTGAACACTGAAGCTTTCTTT
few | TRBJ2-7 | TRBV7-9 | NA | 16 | CASSLDALGDSYEQYF | TGTGCCAGCAGCTTGGACGCACTTGGAGACTCCTACGAGCAGTACTTC